These T cell receptor beta chains were read from a single sample in a study of T cell repertoires in cytomegalovirus infection. TCRdb fed the reads into MiXCR, producing one record per CDR3 protein. The table includes approximately 700,000 distinct CDR3 sequences, 35% to 45% detected once. The specimen was PBMCs. These receptors were collected from a human donor in good health (CMV status not recorded). Some clones in this sample may be carry-over from other donors' samples. CDR3s include the opening cysteine and the closing phenylalanine or tryptophan. The D gene is left open where the match is weak. Clone size, where shown, is once, few, many, or a class for clones that have expanded.

V: TRBV6-6; D: .; J: TRBJ2-1; size: .; CDR3: CASSYSGGRYNEQFF; DNA: TGTGCCAGCAGTTACTCGGGGGGCCGCTACAATGAGCAGTTCTTC
V: TRBV6-1; D: .; J: TRBJ1-2; size: .; CDR3: CASSDTLGSYGYTF; DNA: TGTGCCAGCAGTGATACTTTGGGCAGCTATGGCTACACCTTC
V: TRBV19; D: TRBD1; J: TRBJ1-2; size: few; CDR3: CASSGPQGRNYGYTF; DNA: TGTGCCAGTAGCGGCCCACAGGGGAGGAACTATGGCTACACCTTC
V: TRBV20-1; D: TRBD1; J: TRBJ2-1; size: .; CDR3: CSSDREGNNEQFF; DNA: TGCAGTTCAGACAGGGAAGGCAACAATGAGCAGTTCTTC
V: TRBV4-1; D: .; J: TRBJ2-1; size: .; CDR3: CASSQGILSFGEQFF; DNA: TGCGCCAGCAGCCAAGGCATCCTGAGTTTCGGTGAGCAGTTCTTC
V: TRBV7-9; D: .; J: TRBJ2-1; size: .; CDR3: CASSSPGSRKQGQCF; DNA: TGTGCCAGCAGCTCTCCGGGGTCCCGCAAACAAGGGCAGTGCTTC
V: TRBV7-9; D: TRBD1; J: TRBJ1-2; size: many; CDR3: CASSGTMAGGSRYGYTF; DNA: TGTGCCAGCAGCGGCACGATGGCAGGGGGTTCGCGATATGGCTACACCTTC
V: TRBV29-1; D: TRBD1; J: TRBJ2-6; size: .; CDR3: CSGEGQGAGANFMTF; DNA: TGCAGCGGTGAAGGACAGGGGGCGGGGGCCAACTTCATGACTTTC
V: TRBV10-1; D: TRBD1; J: TRBJ1-1; size: once; CDR3: CASSEVTGTSEAFF; DNA: TGCGCCAGCAGTGAGGTGACAGGGACAAGTGAAGCTTTCTTT
V: TRBV20-1; D: .; J: TRBJ2-1; size: .; CDR3: CSATHHGRRYNEQFF; DNA: TGCAGTGCTACCCACCATGGTAGAAGATACAATGAGCAGTTCTTC
V: TRBV6-5; D: TRBD2; J: TRBJ2-5; size: .; CDR3: CASRGTSLETQYF; DNA: TGTGCCAGCAGGGGGACTAGTTTGGAGACCCAGTACTTC
V: TRBV28; D: .; J: TRBJ2-5; size: few; CDR3: CASRTTQGKVETQYF; DNA: TGTGCCAGCAGGACGACTCAGGGGAAGGTGGAGACCCAGTACTTC
V: TRBV28; D: .; J: TRBJ2-1; size: .; CDR3: CASSLVSPSGNEQFF; DNA: TGTGCCAGCAGTTTAGTGAGCCCCAGTGGCAATGAGCAGTTCTTC
V: TRBV6-2/TRBV6-3; D: .; J: TRBJ2-3; size: .; CDR3: CASTEKALNTDTQYF; DNA: TGTGCCAGCACCGAAAAGGCACTAAACACAGATACGCAGTATTTT
V: TRBV7-8; D: .; J: TRBJ1-3; size: few; CDR3: CASSLGYEGNTIYF; DNA: TGTGCCAGCAGCTTAGGATACGAAGGAAACACCATATATTTT
V: TRBV7-9; D: .; J: TRBJ2-1; size: few; CDR3: CASSLMNEQFF; DNA: TGTGCCAGCAGCTTGATGAATGAGCAGTTCTTC
V: TRBV2; D: .; J: TRBJ1-4; size: .; CDR3: CASSGPRSEKLFF; DNA: TGTGCCAGCAGTGGGCCCCGGTCTGAAAAACTGTTTTTT
V: TRBV6-6; D: .; J: TRBJ1-1; size: .; CDR3: CASVLVGVNTEAFF; DNA: TGTGCCAGCGTGCTGGTAGGGGTGAACACTGAAGCTTTCTTT
V: TRBV7-2; D: TRBD1; J: TRBJ1-5; size: few; CDR3: CASSSRQGYQPQHF; DNA: TGTGCCAGCAGCTCAAGACAGGGCTATCAGCCCCAGCATTTT
V: TRBV9; D: TRBD1; J: TRBJ1-5; size: .; CDR3: CASSEGDRENQPQHF; DNA: TGTGCCAGCAGCGAGGGGGACAGGGAGAATCAGCCCCAGCATTTT
V: TRBV20-1; D: TRBD1; J: TRBJ2-5; size: many; CDR3: CSAIGPQGAWETQYF; DNA: TGCAGTGCTATTGGGCCGCAGGGGGCGTGGGAGACCCAGTACTTC
V: TRBV7-9; D: .; J: TRBJ2-7; size: many; CDR3: CASSLARTQYEQYF; DNA: TGTGCCAGCAGCTTAGCGCGGACACAATACGAGCAGTACTTC
V: TRBV6-1; D: TRBD1; J: TRBJ2-2; size: .; CDR3: CASRPDRGHGELFF; DNA: TGTGCCAGCAGGCCGGACAGGGGACACGGGGAGCTGTTTTTT
V: TRBV6-2/TRBV6-3; D: .; J: TRBJ2-7; size: many; CDR3: CASSYRAEQYF; DNA: TGTGCCAGCAGCTACAGGGCCGAGCAGTACTTC
V: TRBV11-2; D: .; J: TRBJ1-4; size: few; CDR3: CASSLEQAYNEKLFF; DNA: TGTGCCAGCAGCTTAGAACAGGCCTATAATGAAAAACTGTTTTTT
V: TRBV29-1; D: .; J: TRBJ1-5; size: .; CDR3: CSVASGALQPQHF; DNA: TGCAGCGTGGCGTCGGGGGCTCTTCAGCCCCAGCATTTT
V: TRBV28; D: .; J: TRBJ2-3; size: .; CDR3: CSSSHVRGPDTQYF; DNA: TGTTCCAGCAGTCACGTCCGCGGGCCAGATACGCAGTATTTT
V: TRBV20-1; D: .; J: TRBJ2-1; size: few; CDR3: CSATGVVNPSNEQFF; DNA: TGCAGTGCTACGGGAGTAGTCAATCCTTCCAATGAGCAGTTCTTC
V: TRBV19; D: .; J: TRBJ1-5; size: few; CDR3: CASRSRGVLQGGTYSNQPQHF; DNA: TGTGCCAGTAGGTCAAGAGGTGTCTTACAGGGTGGGACCTATAGCAATCAGCCCCAGCATTTT
V: TRBV27; D: TRBD1; J: TRBJ1-1; size: few; CDR3: CASSLSARGSTEAFF; DNA: TGTGCCAGCAGTTTATCAGCCAGGGGGTCCACTGAAGCTTTCTTT
V: TRBV2; D: .; J: TRBJ2-5; size: few; CDR3: CASSEMSKEYF; DNA: TGTGCCAGCAGTGAGATGTCGAAGGAGTACTTC
V: TRBV7-8; D: .; J: TRBJ2-1; size: .; CDR3: CASSSPFMPQVGNEQFF; DNA: TGTGCCAGCAGCTCCCCCTTCATGCCCCAGGTCGGCAATGAGCAGTTCTTC
V: TRBV6-6; D: TRBD2; J: TRBJ2-3; size: .; CDR3: CASKIAGGTDTQYF; DNA: TGTGCCAGCAAAATAGCGGGAGGAACAGATACGCAGTATTTT
V: TRBV28; D: TRBD1; J: TRBJ1-2; size: few; CDR3: CASSLQGTVDGYTF; DNA: TGTGCCAGCAGTTTACAAGGGACAGTGGATGGCTACACCTTC
V: TRBV5-1; D: TRBD2; J: TRBJ2-3; size: .; CDR3: CASSFGTSGRAQLYF; DNA: TGCGCCAGCAGCTTCGGGACTAGCGGGAGGGCCCAGCTGTATTTT
V: TRBV10-1; D: .; J: TRBJ2-1; size: .; CDR3: CASSPGPGDPYNEQFF; DNA: TGCGCCAGCAGCCCGGGGCCGGGGGACCCCTACAATGAGCAGTTCTTC
V: TRBV20-1; D: .; J: TRBJ2-2; size: .; CDR3: CSAILASTGELFF; DNA: TGCAGTGCCATACTAGCATCCACCGGGGAGCTGTTTTTT
V: TRBV15; D: .; J: TRBJ2-2; size: few; CDR3: CATSRDSGELFF; DNA: TGTGCCACCAGCAGAGATAGCGGGGAGCTGTTTTTT
V: TRBV7-2; D: TRBD1; J: TRBJ1-2; size: many; CDR3: CASSSFLPGQGHGYTF; DNA: TGTGCCAGCAGCTCCTTCTTACCGGGACAGGGACATGGCTACACCTTC
V: TRBV7-9; D: TRBD2; J: TRBJ2-7; size: .; CDR3: CASSPTLAGGSYEQYF; DNA: TGTGCCAGCAGCCCGACCTTGGCGGGAGGTTCCTACGAGCAGTACTTC
V: TRBV20-1; D: TRBD2; J: TRBJ2-5; size: few; CDR3: CSASGSGRGQTQYF; DNA: TGCAGTGCTAGCGGTAGCGGGAGGGGACAGACCCAGTACTTC